This T cell receptor beta chain was documented in a study of blood T cell repertoires in COVID-19. Study in general: Spain, Italy and the United States supplied samples that represented acute and convalescent COVID-19. From T cells, B-cell-depleted T cells, or PBMCs came the material, which was cDNA or gDNA.

Methods used by the authors: Reference gene primer amplification in the assay estimated nucleated cell counts. Sequenced by immunoSEQ multiplex PCR; TCRdb stores in-frame clones only, minus some. The V and J calls and the clone size are those of that table, but D and trimming were determined from the DNA. The sample records some 180,000 clones, 70% to 85% being singletons. This CDR3 is 15 amino acids long. J lost 6 bases, V lost 6 bases, and 6 bases had no gene match. Germline CDR1 and CDR2: LNHDA and SQIVND (reference sequence). Sequencing input: peripheral blood. This clonotype originated in a man aged 45-60 years who had recovered from COVID-19. The chain links TRBV19 to TRBJ2-7; TRBD2 matches 15 bases. The CDR3 here is CASSQGLAGGSEQYF. The CDR3 coding sequence is TGTGCCAGTAGCCAGGGACTAGCGGGAGGATCCGAGCAGTACTTC.